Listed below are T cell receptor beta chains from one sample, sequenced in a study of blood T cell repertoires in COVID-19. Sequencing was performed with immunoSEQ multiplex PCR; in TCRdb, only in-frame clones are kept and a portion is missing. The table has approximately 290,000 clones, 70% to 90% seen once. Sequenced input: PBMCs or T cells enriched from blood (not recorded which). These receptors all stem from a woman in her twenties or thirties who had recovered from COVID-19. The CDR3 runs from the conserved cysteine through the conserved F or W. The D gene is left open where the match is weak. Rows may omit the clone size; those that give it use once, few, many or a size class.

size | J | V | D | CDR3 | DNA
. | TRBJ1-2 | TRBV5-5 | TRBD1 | CASSRSTGEATGYTF | TGTGCCAGCAGCAGATCGACAGGGGAGGCCACTGGCTACACCTTC
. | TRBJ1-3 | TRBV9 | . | CASSFDLSSGNTIYF | TGTGCCAGCAGCTTCGACTTAAGCTCTGGAAACACCATATATTTT
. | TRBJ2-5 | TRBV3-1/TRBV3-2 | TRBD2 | CASNGGAGETQYF | TGTGCCAGCAACGGGGGGGCGGGAGAGACCCAGTACTTC
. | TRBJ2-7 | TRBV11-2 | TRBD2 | CASSPIRTGLVSEQYF | TGTGCCAGCAGCCCTATCCGGACTGGACTAGTATCCGAGCAGTACTTC
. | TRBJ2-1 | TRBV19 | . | CASSPGHLLEQFF | TGTGCCAGTAGCCCGGGACATTTATTAGAGCAGTTCTTC
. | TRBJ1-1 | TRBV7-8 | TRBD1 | CASSSGGQGLGLNTEAFF | TGTGCCAGCAGCTCGGGCGGACAGGGGCTTGGGTTGAACACTGAAGCTTTCTTT
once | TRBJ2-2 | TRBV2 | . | CASRVRSNTGELFF | TGTGCCAGCAGGGTTCGGTCGAACACCGGGGAGCTGTTTTTT
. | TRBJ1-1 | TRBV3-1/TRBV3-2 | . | CASSPLAQLNTEAFF | TGTGCCAGCAGCCCCTTGGCACAGCTGAACACTGAAGCTTTCTTT
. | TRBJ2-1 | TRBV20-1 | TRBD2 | CSASDLSGSGVDEQFF | TGCAGTGCTAGTGACCTTAGCGGGAGCGGAGTCGATGAGCAGTTCTTC
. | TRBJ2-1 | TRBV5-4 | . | CASTGRGEQFF | TGTGCCAGCACCGGAAGGGGTGAGCAGTTCTTC
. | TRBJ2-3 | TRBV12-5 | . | CASGLSPTDTQYF | TGTGCTAGTGGTTTGTCCCCAACAGATACGCAGTATTTT
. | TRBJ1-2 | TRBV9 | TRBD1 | CASSPEGQAAGYGYTF | TGTGCCAGCAGCCCGGAGGGACAGGCGGCGGGCTATGGCTACACCTTC
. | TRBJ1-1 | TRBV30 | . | CAWSPGANTEAFF | TGTGCCTGGAGTCCTGGGGCGAACACTGAAGCTTTCTTT
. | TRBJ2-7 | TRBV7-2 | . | CASSLGPRGEQYF | TGTGCCAGCAGCTTAGGCCCCAGAGGAGAGCAGTACTTC
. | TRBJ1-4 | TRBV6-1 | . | CASSERPSSGEKLFF | TGTGCCAGCAGTGAACGGCCATCCTCCGGGGAAAAACTGTTTTTT
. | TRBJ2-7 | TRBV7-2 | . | CASSLSSYEQYF | TGTGCCAGCAGCTTAAGTAGCTACGAGCAGTACTTC
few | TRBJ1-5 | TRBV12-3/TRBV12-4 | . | CASSLPNQPQHF | TGTGCCAGCAGCTTACCTAATCAGCCCCAGCATTTT
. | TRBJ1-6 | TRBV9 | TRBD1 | CASSATGDNSPLHF | TGTGCCAGCAGCGCTACAGGGGATAATTCACCCCTCCACTTT
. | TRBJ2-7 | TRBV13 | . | CASSWRGPLPYEQYF | TGTGCCAGCAGCTGGAGGGGCCCCTTACCTTACGAGCAGTACTTC
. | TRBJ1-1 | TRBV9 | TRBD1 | CASSVAGQGNTEAFF | TGTGCCAGCAGCGTAGCGGGACAGGGGAACACTGAAGCTTTCTTT
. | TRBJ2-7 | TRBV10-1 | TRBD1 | CASSYTGGEQYF | TGCGCCAGCAGTTACACAGGGGGCGAGCAGTACTTC
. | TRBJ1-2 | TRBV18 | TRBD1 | CASSPPGQGGGYTF | TGTGCCAGCTCACCACCTGGACAGGGTGGTGGCTACACCTTC
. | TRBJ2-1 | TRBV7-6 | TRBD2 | CASSSSSGSREQFF | TGTGCCAGCAGCTCCTCTAGCGGGAGTAGGGAGCAGTTCTTC
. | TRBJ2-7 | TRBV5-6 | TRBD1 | CASSPGTGGYEQYF | TGTGCCAGCAGCCCCGGGACAGGGGGTTACGAGCAGTACTTC
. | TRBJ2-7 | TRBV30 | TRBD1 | CAWSVAPARGEQYF | TGTGCCTGGAGTGTTGCCCCCGCCAGGGGGGAGCAGTACTTC
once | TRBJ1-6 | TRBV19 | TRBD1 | CATRDSSSYNSPLHF | TGTGCCACTCGGGACAGCAGCTCCTATAATTCACCCCTCCACTTT
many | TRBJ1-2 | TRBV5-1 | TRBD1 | CASSQGTGGSGYTF | TGCGCCAGCAGCCAAGGGACAGGGGGGTCTGGCTACACCTTC
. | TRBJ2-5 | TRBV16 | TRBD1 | CASSQYGTALTQYF | TGTGCCAGCAGCCAATACGGGACAGCCTTGACCCAGTACTTC
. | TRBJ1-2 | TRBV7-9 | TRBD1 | CASSLDRGANYGYTF | TGTGCCAGCAGCTTAGACAGGGGTGCTAACTATGGCTACACCTTC
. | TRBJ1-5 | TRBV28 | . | CASSFPQAGSANQPQHF | TGTGCCAGCAGTTTTCCCCAGGCGGGGTCGGCCAATCAGCCCCAGCATTTT
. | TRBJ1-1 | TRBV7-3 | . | CASSGGLGTEAFF | TGTGCCAGCAGCGGAGGCCTGGGCACTGAAGCTTTCTTT
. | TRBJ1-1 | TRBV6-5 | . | CASSPGLLNTEAFF | TGTGCCAGCAGTCCGGGACTGCTGAACACTGAAGCTTTCTTT
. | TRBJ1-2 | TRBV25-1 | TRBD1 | CASRQGRGGYTF | TGTGCCAGTCGACAGGGTAGGGGGGGCTACACCTTC
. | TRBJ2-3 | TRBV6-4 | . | CASSEGLVDTQYF | TGTGCCAGCAGTGAAGGTCTAGTAGATACGCAGTATTTT
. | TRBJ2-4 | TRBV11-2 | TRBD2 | CASRTPGGRLAKNIQYF | TGTGCCAGCAGAACTCCGGGCGGGAGACTGGCCAAAAACATTCAGTACTTC
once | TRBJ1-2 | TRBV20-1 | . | CSASLRNYGYTF | TGCAGTGCTAGTCTCAGAAACTATGGCTACACCTTC
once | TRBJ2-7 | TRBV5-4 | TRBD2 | CASSSGTSLLEQYF | TGTGCCAGCAGCTCCGGGACTAGCTTGTTAGAGCAGTACTTC
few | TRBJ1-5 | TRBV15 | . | CATRRRGDQPQHF | TGTGCCACCAGAAGAAGAGGAGATCAGCCCCAGCATTTT
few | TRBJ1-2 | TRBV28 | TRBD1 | CASTRQGDYGYTF | TGTGCCAGCACCCGACAGGGAGACTATGGCTACACCTTC
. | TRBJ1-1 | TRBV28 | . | CASDGMNTEAFF | TGTGCCAGCGACGGGATGAACACTGAAGCTTTCTTT
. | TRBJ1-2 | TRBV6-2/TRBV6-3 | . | CASSFDSMNYGYTF | TGTGCCAGCAGTTTTGACAGTATGAACTATGGCTACACCTTC
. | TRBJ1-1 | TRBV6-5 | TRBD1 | CASRVQGQGETEAFF | TGTGCCAGCAGAGTGCAGGGACAGGGGGAAACTGAAGCTTTCTTT
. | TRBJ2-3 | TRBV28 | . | CASSFGTWRGLATDTQYF | TGTGCCAGCAGTTTCGGGACTTGGAGGGGGCTGGCGACAGATACGCAGTATTTT